The 18 T cell receptor gamma chains listed next were all sequenced from one sample in a study of intestinal T cells in coeliac disease. Using approximately 0.2 ug of biopsy DNA, TRG was amplified with LymphoTrack primers. TCRdb re-called the multiplex PCR reads with CATT. The data hold 780 or so gamma-chain clones, with around 47% observed a single time. Genomic DNA came from ten roughly 5.2-µm formalin-fixed paraffin-embedded scrolls per case. The sequencing input was a duodenal biopsy. The receptors derive from a human donor with celiac disease.

The V call is TRGV2, the J call TRGJ1 or TRGJ2. The V gene's germline CDR1 is EGSNGY and CDR2 YDSYNSKV. Trimming cost V 1 base and J 13 bases; bases outside gene matches: 13. CDR3 length: 13 residues. CDR3 sequence reads: CATWDGHKSRKLF. The CDR3 DNA sequence: TGTGCCACCTGGGACGGACATAAATCAAGAAAACTCTTT.

The rearrangement uses TRGV10 and TRGJ1 or TRGJ2. TRGV10 carries the ORF label, with uncertain function. The CDR3 length is 12 residues. Losses at the gene ends were 8 bases for V and 7 bases for J; bases not matched to a gene: 9. CDR3 residues: CAAWGLWYKKLF. Written as DNA, the CDR3 is TGTGCTGCGTGGGGATTGTGGTATAAGAAACTCTTT.

The chain carries TRGV2 and TRGJP2. V lost 10 bases, J lost 0 bases, and 8 bases stayed unmatched. This CDR3 is built from 14 residues. Per the germline V gene, CDR1 is EGSNGY and CDR2 is YDSYNSKV. CDR3 DNA sequence: TGTGCCACTGGGACGGATAGTAGTGATTGGATCAAGACGTTT. It translates to CATGTDSSDWIKTF.

This clone is judged large. This chain connects TRGV2 to TRGJ1 or TRGJ2. Germline V gives CDR1 EGSNGY, CDR2 YDSYNSKV. J was trimmed by 6 bases and V by 4 bases; bases with no gene match: 9. This CDR3 has 13 residues. The CDR3 region is CATWDALGYKKLF. The CDR3 DNA reads as TGTGCCACCTGGGATGCCTTAGGTTATAAGAAACTCTTT.

The rearrangement joins TRGV8 to TRGJP1. V was clipped by 3 bases and J by 1 base; unmatched bases: 2. Germline loops: CDR1 VENAVY, CDR2 YDSYNSRV. The CDR3 is made up of 14 amino acids. CDR3 loop: CATWDVTTGWFKIF. The DNA for the CDR3 is TGTGCCACCTGGGATGTTACCACTGGTTGGTTCAAGATATTT.

By share of the sample, this clone is hyperexpanded (1% or more). The chain combines TRGV4 with TRGJ1 or TRGJ2. Germline CDR1 and CDR2: EGSTGY and YDSYTSSV. This CDR3 is built from 12 residues. Unmatched junction bases numbered 4, after V lost 5 bases and J lost 3 bases. The CDR3 nucleotides read TGTGCCACCTGGGTGCTTTATTATAAGAAACTCTTT. It encodes CATWVLYYKKLF.

The chain recombines TRGV10 with TRGJ1 or TRGJ2. TRGV10 is marked as an open reading frame, function uncertain. The CDR3 consists of 12 residues. Trimming took 11 bases from V and 7 from J; bases not matched to a gene: 12. CDR3 DNA sequence: TGTGCTGCGGTGGGATTGTGGTATAAGAAACTCTTT. Encoded protein: CAAVGLWYKKLF.

This chain connects TRGV11 to TRGJP2. TRGV11 is an ORF, with its function uncertain. The CDR3 runs to 17 residues. Trimming took 7 bases from V and 0 from J; bases not matched to a gene: 11. Here the CDR3 DNA reads TGTGCCTGCTGGATCTACACCCTATATAGTAGTGATTGGATCAAGACGTTT. Its protein is CACWIYTLYSSDWIKTF.

This chain connects TRGV5 to TRGJ1 or TRGJ2. V was clipped by 1 base and J by 11 bases; unmatched bases: 26. The CDR3 runs 18 residues. CDR1 is VINAFY and CDR2 is YDVSNSKD in the germline V gene. CDR3 residues: CATWDSIAPPTCSREKLF. CDR3 DNA: TGTGCCACCTGGGACAGCATTGCCCCCCCGACTTGTTCCCGAGAGAAACTCTTT.

There are a few counts of this clone. The rearrangement joins TRGV2 to TRGJP2. Looked up from germline, CDR1 is EGSNGY and CDR2 is YDSYNSKV. V shed 12 bases and J 7 bases; nucleotides not matched to a gene: 11. This CDR3 is built from 12 residues. This CDR3 is CAHLGNDWIKTF. For the CDR3, the DNA is TGTGCCCACCTGGGAAATGATTGGATCAAGACGTTT.

V and J are TRGV8 and TRGJP1. Germline-derived CDR1 and CDR2 are VENAVY and YDSYNSRV. Unmatched junction bases numbered 6, after V lost 6 bases and J lost 5 bases. The CDR3 consists of 13 residues. The CDR3 sequence is CATWMATGWFKIF. The CDR3 DNA reads as TGTGCCACCTGGATGGCAACTGGTTGGTTCAAGATATTT.

This clone was detected once. The chain recombines TRGV8 with TRGJP1. V shed 1 base and J 6 bases; nucleotides not matched to a gene: 32. The CDR3 is 23 amino acids. Germline V lookup: CDR1 VENAVY, CDR2 YDSYNSRV. CDR3 sequence (DNA): TGTGCCACCTGGGATAGTTCCTATCCTTACCCCTCGACCATCCCCACACCTGGTTGGTTCAAGATATTT. This gives the protein CATWDSSYPYPSTIPTPGWFKIF.

The chain links TRGV3 to TRGJ1 or TRGJ2. This CDR3 contains 14 residues. CDR1 and CDR2 from the germline V gene are VTNTFY and YDVSTARD (reference sequence). V was pared by 6 bases and J by 6 bases, with 14 bases of the junction left unmatched. The CDR3 region is CATWTPRFGYKKLF. For the CDR3, the DNA is TGTGCCACCTGGACCCCTCGTTTTGGTTATAAGAAACTCTTT.

This clone was seen a few times. TCRdb's entry gives the protein of a much larger clone, which mismatches this DNA's translation at residue 6, likely from a read error; the protein reported here is translated from the DNA. The chain uses TRGV2 and TRGJ1 or TRGJ2. CDR1 is EGSNGY and CDR2 is YDSYNSKV in the germline V gene. CDR3 size: 12 residues. With 3 bases clipped from V and 3 bases from J, the junction kept 2 bases outside the gene matches. CDR3 nucleotide sequence: TGTGCCACCTGGGACTTTTATTATAAGAAACTCTTT. Encoded protein: CATWDFYYKKLF.

This clone qualifies as large (0.1 to 1%). The V and J genes are TRGV2 and TRGJ1 or TRGJ2. The CDR3 is made up of 12 amino acids. Germline lookup yields CDR1 EGSNGY and CDR2 YDSYNSKV. J lost 4 bases, V lost 3 bases, and 3 bases had no gene match. The DNA for the CDR3 is TGTGCCACCTGGGACACCTATTATAAGAAACTCTTT. This encodes CATWDTYYKKLF.

The chain links TRGV2 to TRGJP2. CDR3 length equals 13 residues. The germline CDR1 and CDR2 sequences are EGSNGY and YDSYNSKV. Trimming removed 5 bases from V and 9 bases from J; junction bases left unmatched: 9. The CDR3 protein is CATWGRAHWIKTF. The CDR3 nucleotides are TGTGCCACCTGGGGACGGGCTCATTGGATCAAGACGTTT.

V is TRGV10 and J is TRGJ1 or TRGJ2. TRGV10 is an ORF for which the function is uncertain. The trim removed 7 bases at V and 10 bases at J, leaving 5 bases unmatched. The CDR3 runs 10 residues. The CDR3 loop is CAAWSLKKLF. For the CDR3, the DNA is TGTGCTGCGTGGTCTTTAAAGAAACTCTTT.

This chain uses TRGV8 with TRGJ1 or TRGJ2. Trimming cost V 12 bases and J 9 bases; bases outside gene matches: 23. CDR3 length: 14 residues. The germline gives CDR1 VENAVY, CDR2 YDSYNSRV. Here the CDR3 DNA reads TGTGCCCACCTGGGATTTGACAGGTGCCTTAAGAAACTCTTT. Its protein is CAHLGFDRCLKKLF.